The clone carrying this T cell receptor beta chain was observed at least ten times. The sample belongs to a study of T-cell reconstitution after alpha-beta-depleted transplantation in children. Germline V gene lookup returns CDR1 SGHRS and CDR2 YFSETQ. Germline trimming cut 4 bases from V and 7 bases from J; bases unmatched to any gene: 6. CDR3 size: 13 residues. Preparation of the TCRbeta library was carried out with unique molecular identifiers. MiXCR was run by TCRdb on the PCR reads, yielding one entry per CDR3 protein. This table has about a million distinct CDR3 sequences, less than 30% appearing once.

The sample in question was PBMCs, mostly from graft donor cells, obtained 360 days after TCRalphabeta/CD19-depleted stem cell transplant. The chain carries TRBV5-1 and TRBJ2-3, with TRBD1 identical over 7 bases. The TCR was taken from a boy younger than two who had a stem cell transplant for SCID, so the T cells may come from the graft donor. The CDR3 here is CASSRGDRNTQYF. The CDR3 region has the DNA TGCGCCAGCAGCCGTGGGGACAGAAATACGCAGTATTTT. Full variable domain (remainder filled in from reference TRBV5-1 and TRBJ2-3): KAGVTQTPRYLIKTRGQQVTLSCSPISGHRSVSWYQQTPGQGLQFLFEYFSETQRNKGNFPGRFSGRQFSNSRSEMNVSTLELGDSALYLCASSRGDRNTQYFGPGTRLTVL.